One sample yielded the 4 T cell receptor beta chains listed below, sequenced in a study of neurological immune-mediated disorders. TCRdb used MiXCR to reprocess the 5' RACE reads, holding one entry per CDR3 protein. The profile shows some 95,000 distinct CDR3 sequences, 3.5% to 4% of them singletons. Material: PBMCs. Source of these receptors: a young woman with multiple sclerosis.

This clonotype showed up many times. V and J are TRBV6-5 and TRBJ2-7; TRBD1 is a possible D gene (6 bases). Germline V gene lookup returns CDR1 MNHEY and CDR2 SVGAGI. The CDR3 loop spans 16 amino acids. Trimming removed 7 bases from V and 0 bases from J, with 19 bases in between. CDR3 in amino acids: CASKEADRSYSYEQYF. Written as DNA, the CDR3 is TGTGCCAGCAAAGAGGCGGACAGATCCTACTCCTACGAGCAGTACTTC.

This clonotype has a count of ten or more. The chain employs TRBV20-1 and TRBJ1-2, with a weak D call TRBD1 (6 bases). The V end lost 1 base, the J end lost 8 bases, and 20 bases lay between the germline ends. Germline-derived CDR1 and CDR2 are DFQATT and SNEGSKA (reference sequence). The CDR3 loop spans 15 amino acids. As DNA, the CDR3 is TGCAGTGCTAGAGCCGCCAAGCCAGGGGAGAGGGGCTACACCTTC. The encoded protein is CSARAAKPGERGYTF.

This clonotype was seen repeatedly, ten times or more. The V call is TRBV28, the J call TRBJ2-6; maybe TRBD1 (6 bases). From germline, CDR1 is MDHEN and CDR2 SYDVKM. Trimming took 10 bases from V and 2 from J, leaving 15 bases between them. The CDR3 runs 15 residues. DNA for the CDR3: TGTGCCACCAAACAGGGATCCGCTGGGGCCAACGTCCTGACTTTC. Translation: CATKQGSAGANVLTF.

This clonotype was detected ten times or more. V and J are TRBV7-9 and TRBJ2-7; D remains unclear. CDR3 size: 13 residues. The V end lost 0 bases, the J end lost 5 bases, and 8 bases lay between the germline ends. Germline V CDR1 and CDR2: SEHNR, FQNEAQ (reference sequence). The DNA of the CDR3 is TGTGCCAGCAGCTTAGCAGGTTTGGACGAGCAGTACTTC. This translates into CASSLAGLDEQYF.